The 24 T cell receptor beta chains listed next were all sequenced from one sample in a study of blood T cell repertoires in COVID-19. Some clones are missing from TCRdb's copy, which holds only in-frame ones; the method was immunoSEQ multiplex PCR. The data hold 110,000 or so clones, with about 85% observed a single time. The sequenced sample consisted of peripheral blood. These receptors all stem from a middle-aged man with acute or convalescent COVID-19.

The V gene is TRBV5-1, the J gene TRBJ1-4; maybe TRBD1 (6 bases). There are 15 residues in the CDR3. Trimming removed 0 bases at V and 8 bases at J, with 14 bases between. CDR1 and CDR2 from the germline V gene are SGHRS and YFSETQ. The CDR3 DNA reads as TGCGCCAGCAGCTTGGTAACGGGGGGCAGGGAAAAACTGTTTTTT. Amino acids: CASSLVTGGREKLFF.

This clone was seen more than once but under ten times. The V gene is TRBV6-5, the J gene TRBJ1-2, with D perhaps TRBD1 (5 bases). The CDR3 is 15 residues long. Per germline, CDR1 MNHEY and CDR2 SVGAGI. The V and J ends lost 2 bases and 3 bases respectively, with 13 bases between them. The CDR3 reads CASSYGGRLDYGYTF. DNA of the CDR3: TGTGCCAGCAGTTACGGGGGGAGGTTGGACTATGGCTACACCTTC.

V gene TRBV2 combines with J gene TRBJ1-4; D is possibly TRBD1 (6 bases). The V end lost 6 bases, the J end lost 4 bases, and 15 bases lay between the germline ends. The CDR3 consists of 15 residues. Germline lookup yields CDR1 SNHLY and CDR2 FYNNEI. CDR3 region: CASRKSTGHNEKLFF. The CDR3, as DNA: TGTGCCAGCAGGAAATCGACAGGACATAATGAAAAACTGTTTTTT.

CDR3 region: CASSDRVTEAFF. The CDR3 DNA follows: TGTGCCAGCAGCGACAGGGTCACTGAAGCTTTCTTT. This chain connects TRBV6-6 to TRBJ1-1; TRBD1 matches at 7 bases. This CDR3 comprises 12 residues. In germline, CDR1 is MNHNY, CDR2 SVGAGI (reference sequence). Unmatched junction bases numbered 2, after V lost 6 bases and J lost 4 bases.

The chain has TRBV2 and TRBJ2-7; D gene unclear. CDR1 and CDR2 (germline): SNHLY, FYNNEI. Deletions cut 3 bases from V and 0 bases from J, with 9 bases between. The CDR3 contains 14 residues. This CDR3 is CASSDVRVSYEQYV. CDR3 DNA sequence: TGTGCCAGCAGTGACGTCCGCGTCTCCTACGAGCAGTACGTC.

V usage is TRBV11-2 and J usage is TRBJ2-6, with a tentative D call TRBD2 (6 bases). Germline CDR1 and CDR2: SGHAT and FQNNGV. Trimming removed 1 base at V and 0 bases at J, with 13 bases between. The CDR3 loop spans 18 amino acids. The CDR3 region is CASSLGRDPLSGANVLTF. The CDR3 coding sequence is TGTGCCAGCAGCTTAGGGCGGGACCCGCTCTCTGGGGCCAACGTCCTGACTTTC.

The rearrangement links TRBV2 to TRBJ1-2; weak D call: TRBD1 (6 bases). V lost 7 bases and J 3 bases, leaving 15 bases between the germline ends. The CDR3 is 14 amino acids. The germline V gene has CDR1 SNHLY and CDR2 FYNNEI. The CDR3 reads CASMSDRGYYGYTF. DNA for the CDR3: TGTGCCAGCATGTCGGACAGAGGATACTATGGCTACACCTTC.

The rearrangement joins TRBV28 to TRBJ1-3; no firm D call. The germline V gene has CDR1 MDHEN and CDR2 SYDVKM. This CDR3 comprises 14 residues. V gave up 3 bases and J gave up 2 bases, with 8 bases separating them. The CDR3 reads CASSLWATGNTIYF. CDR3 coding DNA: TGTGCCAGCAGTTTGTGGGCAACTGGAAACACCATATATTTT.

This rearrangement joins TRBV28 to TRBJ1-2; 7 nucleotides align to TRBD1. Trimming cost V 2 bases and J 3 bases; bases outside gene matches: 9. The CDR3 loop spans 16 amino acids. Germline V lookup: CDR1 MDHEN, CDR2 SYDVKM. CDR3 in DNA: TGTGCCAGCAGTTTACCACAGGGGACCCTTTACTATGGCTACACCTTC. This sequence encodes CASSLPQGTLYYGYTF.

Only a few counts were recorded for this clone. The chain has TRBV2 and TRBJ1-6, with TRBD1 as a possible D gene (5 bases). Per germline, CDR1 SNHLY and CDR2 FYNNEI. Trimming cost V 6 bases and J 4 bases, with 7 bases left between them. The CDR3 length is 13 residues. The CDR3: CASRDTYNSPLHF. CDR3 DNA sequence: TGTGCCAGCAGGGACACGTATAATTCACCCCTCCACTTT.

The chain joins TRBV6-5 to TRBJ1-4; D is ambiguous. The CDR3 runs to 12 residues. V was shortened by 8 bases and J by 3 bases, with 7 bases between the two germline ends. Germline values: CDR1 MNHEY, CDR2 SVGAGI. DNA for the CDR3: TGTGCCAGCCGGGAGGCTAATGAAAAACTGTTTTTT. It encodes CASREANEKLFF.

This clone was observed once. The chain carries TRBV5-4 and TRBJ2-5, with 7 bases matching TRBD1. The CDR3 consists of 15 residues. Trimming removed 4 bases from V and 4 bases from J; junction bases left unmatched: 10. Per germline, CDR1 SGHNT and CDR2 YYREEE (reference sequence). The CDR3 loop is CASSGEGAPGETQYF. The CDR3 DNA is TGTGCCAGCAGCGGAGAGGGGGCGCCTGGAGAGACCCAGTACTTC.

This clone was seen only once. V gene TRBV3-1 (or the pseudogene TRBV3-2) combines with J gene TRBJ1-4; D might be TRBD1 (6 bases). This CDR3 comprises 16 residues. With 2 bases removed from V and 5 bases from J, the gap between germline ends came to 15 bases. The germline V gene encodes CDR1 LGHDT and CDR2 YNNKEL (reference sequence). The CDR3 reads CASSQSRTEVNEKLFF. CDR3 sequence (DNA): TGTGCCAGCAGCCAATCCAGGACAGAAGTAAATGAAAAACTGTTTTTT.

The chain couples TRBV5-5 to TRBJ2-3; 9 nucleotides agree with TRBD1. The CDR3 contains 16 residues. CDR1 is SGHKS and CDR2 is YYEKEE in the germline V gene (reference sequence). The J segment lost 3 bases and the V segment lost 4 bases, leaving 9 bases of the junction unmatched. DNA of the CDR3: TGTGCCAGCAGCCAAGGGGACAGGGCGGGGACAGATACGCAGTATTTT. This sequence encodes CASSQGDRAGTDTQYF.

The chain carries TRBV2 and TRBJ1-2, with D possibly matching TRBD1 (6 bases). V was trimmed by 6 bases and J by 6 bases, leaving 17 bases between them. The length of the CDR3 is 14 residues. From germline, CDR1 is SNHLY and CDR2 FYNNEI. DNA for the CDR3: TGTGCCAGCAGGTACAGGGAAGTGGTCGATGGCTACACCTTC. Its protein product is CASRYREVVDGYTF.

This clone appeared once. In nucleotides, the CDR3 is TGCGCCAGCAGCGTGGGGGACAGAGAACGAGAGACCCAGTACTTC. Translated: CASSVGDRERETQYF. This chain connects TRBV5-1 to TRBJ2-5; 7 positions match TRBD1. This CDR3 is built from 15 residues. V lost 4 bases to trimming and J lost 4 bases; unmatched junction nucleotides: 10. Germline V gives CDR1 SGHRS, CDR2 YFSETQ.

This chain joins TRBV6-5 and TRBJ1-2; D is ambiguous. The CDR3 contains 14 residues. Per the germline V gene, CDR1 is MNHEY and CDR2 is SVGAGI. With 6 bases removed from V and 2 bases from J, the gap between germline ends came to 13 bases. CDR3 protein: CASSRRTANYGYTF. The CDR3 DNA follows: TGTGCCAGCAGCCGCCGGACTGCAAACTATGGCTACACCTTC.

CDR3 bases: TGTGCCAGCAGTGAGACAGGGGCAAGGGGTGGCTACACCTTC. Translated, it gives CASSETGARGGYTF. The genes are TRBV2 and TRBJ1-2; 8 bases are shared with TRBD1. CDR3 length: 14 amino acids. CDR1 SNHLY and CDR2 FYNNEI come from the germline V gene. The trim removed 3 bases at V and 7 bases at J, leaving 7 bases unmatched.

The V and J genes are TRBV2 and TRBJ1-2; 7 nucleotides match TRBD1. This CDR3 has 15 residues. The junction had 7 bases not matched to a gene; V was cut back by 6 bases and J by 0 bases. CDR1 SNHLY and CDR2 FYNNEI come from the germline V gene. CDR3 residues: CASSQTGSPNYGYTF. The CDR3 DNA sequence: TGTGCCAGCAGCCAGACAGGGAGCCCTAACTATGGCTACACCTTC. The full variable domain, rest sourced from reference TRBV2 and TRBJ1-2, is EPEVTQTPSHQVTQMGQEVILRCVPISNHLYFYWYRQILGQKVEFLVSFYNNEISEKSEIFDDQFSVERPDGSNFTLKIRSTKLEDSAMYFCASSQTGSPNYGYTFGSGTRLTVV.

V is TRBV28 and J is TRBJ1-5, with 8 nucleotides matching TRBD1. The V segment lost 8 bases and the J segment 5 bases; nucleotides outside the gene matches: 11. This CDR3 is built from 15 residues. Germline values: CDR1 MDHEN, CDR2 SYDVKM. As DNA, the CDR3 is TGTGCCAGCTACTCAGGGGGCACGGGCGATCAGCCCCAGCATTTT. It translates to CASYSGGTGDQPQHF.

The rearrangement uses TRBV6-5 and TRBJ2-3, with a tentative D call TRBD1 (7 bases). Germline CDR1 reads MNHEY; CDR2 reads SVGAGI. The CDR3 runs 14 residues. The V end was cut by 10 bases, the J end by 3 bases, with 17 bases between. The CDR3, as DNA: TGTGCCATCGGACGGGGGACAGAAACAGATACGCAGTATTTT. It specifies CAIGRGTETDTQYF.

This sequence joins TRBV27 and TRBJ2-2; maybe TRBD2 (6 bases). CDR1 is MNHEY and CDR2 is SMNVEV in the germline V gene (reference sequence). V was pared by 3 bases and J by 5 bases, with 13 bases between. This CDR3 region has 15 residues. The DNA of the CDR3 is TGTGCCAGCAGTTTTTTGGCGGGGAGAACCGGGGAGCTGTTTTTT. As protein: CASSFLAGRTGELFF.

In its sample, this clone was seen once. Written as DNA, the CDR3 is TGTGCCAGCAGCTTGGTTTTCCTAGCCAAAAACATTCAGTACTTC. Its protein is CASSLVFLAKNIQYF. V and J are TRBV5-6 and TRBJ2-4, with unresolved D. This CDR3 has 15 residues. Germline V gene data show CDR1 as SGHDT and CDR2 as YYEEEE. With 0 bases removed from V and 0 bases from J, the gap between germline ends came to 7 bases. The entire variable domain, with the rest obtained from reference TRBV5-6 and TRBJ2-4, is as follows: DAGVTQSPTHLIKTRGQQVTLRCSPKSGHDTVSWYQQALGQGPQFIFQYYEEEERQRGNFPDRFSGHQFPNYSSELNVNALLLGDSALYLCASSLVFLAKNIQYFGAGTRLSVL.

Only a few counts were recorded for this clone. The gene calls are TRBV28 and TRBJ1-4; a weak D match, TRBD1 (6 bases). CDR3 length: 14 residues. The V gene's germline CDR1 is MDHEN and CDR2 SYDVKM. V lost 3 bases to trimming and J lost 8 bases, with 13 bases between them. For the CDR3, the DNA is TGTGCCAGCAGTTTTGGGGGGGCCCGGGAAAAACTGTTTTTT. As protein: CASSFGGAREKLFF. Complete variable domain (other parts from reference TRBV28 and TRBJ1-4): DVKVTQSSRYLVKRTGEKVFLECVQDMDHENMFWYRQDPGLGLRLIYFSYDVKMKEKGDIPEGYSVSREKKERFSLILESASTNQTSMYLCASSFGGAREKLFFGSGTQLSVL.